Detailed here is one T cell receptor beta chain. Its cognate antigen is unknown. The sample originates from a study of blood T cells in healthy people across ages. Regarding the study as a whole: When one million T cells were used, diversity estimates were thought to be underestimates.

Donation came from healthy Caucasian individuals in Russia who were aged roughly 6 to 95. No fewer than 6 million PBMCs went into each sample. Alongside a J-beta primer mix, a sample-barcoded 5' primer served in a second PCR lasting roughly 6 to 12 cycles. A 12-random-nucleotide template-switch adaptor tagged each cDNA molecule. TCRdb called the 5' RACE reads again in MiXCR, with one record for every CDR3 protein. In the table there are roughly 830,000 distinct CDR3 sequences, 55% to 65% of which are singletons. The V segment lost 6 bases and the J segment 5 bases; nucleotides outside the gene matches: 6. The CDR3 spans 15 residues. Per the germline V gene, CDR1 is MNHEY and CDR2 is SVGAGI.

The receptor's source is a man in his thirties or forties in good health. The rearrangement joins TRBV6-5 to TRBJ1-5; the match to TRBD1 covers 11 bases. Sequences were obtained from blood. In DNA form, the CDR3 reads TGTGCCAGCAGGCCTGGACAGGGGGCTCATCAGCCCCAGCATTTT. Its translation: CASRPGQGAHQPQHF.